The 23 T cell receptor beta chains in this list originate from one sample, sequenced in a study of blood T cell repertoires in COVID-19. Libraries were prepared by immunoSEQ multiplex PCR; TCRdb keeps only in-frame clonotypes and omits some of them. This table holds roughly 230,000 clones, around 90% found once. Material for sequencing was peripheral blood. These TCRs come from a man in his thirties or forties with COVID-19, enrolled during active disease.

The rearrangement links TRBV28 to TRBJ1-1, with D possibly being TRBD1 (5 bases). Trimming cost V 7 bases and J 7 bases, with 13 bases left between them. Per germline, CDR1 MDHEN and CDR2 SYDVKM. This CDR3 spans 12 amino acids. CDR3 sequence: CASTEQANEAFF. The CDR3 nucleotides read TGTGCCAGCACGGAACAGGCCAATGAAGCTTTCTTT.

This sequence joins TRBV4-1 and TRBJ1-3; 9 bases are a match to TRBD1. In germline, CDR1 is MGHRA, CDR2 YSYEKL. The CDR3 has 18 residues. V shed 1 base, J shed 2 bases, and the junction held 9 bases outside the gene matches. CDR3 nucleotides: TGCGCCAGCAGCCAAGCTGTGCGGACAGGGGATGCTGGAAACACCATATATTTT. It is translated as CASSQAVRTGDAGNTIYF.

V usage is TRBV7-3 and J usage is TRBJ2-3, with TRBD2 matching over 14 bases. The junction had 5 bases not matched to a gene; V was cut back by 8 bases and J by 4 bases. This CDR3 spans 15 amino acids. Germline V gene data show CDR1 as SGHTA and CDR2 as FQGTGA. The CDR3 loop is CASSTSGGEADTQYF. In DNA, the CDR3 is TGTGCCAGCTCGACTAGCGGGGGGGAGGCAGATACGCAGTATTTT. The whole variable domain, filled in from reference TRBV7-3 and TRBJ2-3, reads GAGVSQTPSNKVTEKGKYVELRCDPISGHTALYWYRQSLGQGPEFLIYFQGTGAADDSGLPNDRFFAVRPEGSVSTLKIQRTERGDSAVYLCASSTSGGEADTQYFGPGTRLTVL.

CDR3 sequence: CAWSVHGGYGYTF. In DNA, the CDR3 is TGTGCCTGGAGTGTACACGGGGGGTATGGCTACACCTTC. The chain recombines TRBV30 with TRBJ1-2; maybe TRBD1 (5 bases). The CDR3 covers 13 residues. CDR1 is GTSNPN, CDR2 SVGIG, per germline (reference sequence). V dropped 0 bases and J dropped 5 bases, with 10 bases sitting between them.

The chain couples TRBV30 to TRBJ1-2; D gene uncertain. Germline assignment: CDR1 GTSNPN and CDR2 SVGIG (reference sequence). V dropped 2 bases and J dropped 8 bases, with 12 bases sitting between them. This CDR3 spans 12 amino acids. CDR3 loop: CAWSPNDGGYTF. In nucleotides, the CDR3 is TGTGCCTGGAGTCCCAACGACGGGGGCTACACCTTC.

This clone was counted between two and nine times. V usage is TRBV12-5 and J usage is TRBJ1-5; D may be TRBD1 (5 bases). The CDR3 spans 15 residues. V lost 2 bases to trimming and J lost 7 bases, with 15 bases between them. Germline-derived CDR1 and CDR2 are LGHNT and FRNRAP. In DNA, the CDR3 is TGTGCTAGTGGTTTGACCCTAGGGGAGGGACAGCCCCAGCATTTT. Protein product: CASGLTLGEGQPQHF.

This sequence joins TRBV21-1 and TRBJ2-3; the DNA was not used to check the table's D call, TRBD2. TRBV21-1 is classified as a pseudogene. CDR3 length: 17 amino acids. The DNA of the CDR3 is TGTGCCAGCAGCAAATCGGATAGCGGGGGGGCCGCAGATACGCAGTATTTT. It codes for CASSKSDSGGAADTQYF.

This clone has just one count. The V gene is TRBV18, the J gene TRBJ1-4; D gene unclear. With 6 bases removed from V and 3 bases from J, the gap between germline ends came to 8 bases. The CDR3 spans 13 residues. Germline lookup yields CDR1 KGHSH and CDR2 LQKENI. As DNA, the CDR3 is TGTGCCAGCTCCCCCGAGGCTAATGAAAAACTGTTTTTT. It translates to CASSPEANEKLFF.

J is TRBJ2-1 and V is TRBV6-5; 11 bases align to TRBD2. The CDR3 covers 15 residues. Unmatched junction bases numbered 9, after V lost 7 bases and J lost 7 bases. Germline loops: CDR1 MNHEY, CDR2 SVGAGI. The CDR3 loop reads CASTLTSGVRNEQFF. In nucleotides, the CDR3 is TGTGCCAGCACCTTGACTAGCGGGGTCCGGAATGAGCAGTTCTTC.

For the CDR3, the DNA is TGTGCCAGCACATCGACAGGGGTGGTGAATGAGCAGTTCTTC. Its protein is CASTSTGVVNEQFF. The V gene is TRBV2, the J gene TRBJ2-1, with 8 positions matching TRBD1. With 7 bases clipped from V and 7 bases from J, the junction kept 9 bases outside the gene matches. The CDR3 runs to 14 residues. Germline V CDR1 and CDR2: SNHLY, FYNNEI.

This chain connects TRBV3-1 (or the pseudogene TRBV3-2) to TRBJ2-7; 8 positions match TRBD1. With 4 bases clipped from V and 6 bases from J, the junction kept 8 bases outside the gene matches. Per the germline V gene, CDR1 is LGHDT and CDR2 is YNNKEL (reference sequence). This CDR3 comprises 14 residues. The CDR3 nucleotides read TGTGCCAGCAGCCGAGAGACAGGGGTCGGCGAGCAGTACTTC. Translated, it gives CASSRETGVGEQYF.

This rearrangement joins TRBV20-1 to TRBJ1-3; no reliable D call. With 3 bases removed from V and 2 bases from J, the gap between germline ends came to 11 bases. The germline V gene encodes CDR1 DFQATT and CDR2 SNEGSKA (reference sequence). The length of the CDR3 is 14 residues. The CDR3: CSASLPSAGNTIYF. The CDR3 DNA follows: TGCAGTGCTAGTCTTCCCAGTGCTGGAAACACCATATATTTT.

The V gene is TRBV6-1, the J gene TRBJ1-2, with D hard to call. Germline values: CDR1 MNHNS, CDR2 SASEGT. Trimming pared 2 bases from V and 8 bases from J, leaving 12 bases between. The CDR3 is 13 amino acids. The CDR3, as DNA: TGTGCCAGCAGTGAACGAGAGTTTTTGGGCTACACCTTC. Its protein is CASSEREFLGYTF.

The chain combines TRBV6-5 with TRBJ1-4; D perhaps matches TRBD1 (6 bases). Trimming removed 6 bases from V and 7 bases from J, with 18 bases in between. The CDR3 loop spans 15 amino acids. Germline V gives CDR1 MNHEY, CDR2 SVGAGI. The CDR3, as DNA: TGTGCCAGCAGGTCTACAGGGTCAGCGAGTGAAAAACTGTTTTTT. This gives the protein CASRSTGSASEKLFF.

The V and J genes are TRBV6-4 and TRBJ2-2; D perhaps matches TRBD2 (5 bases). This CDR3 comprises 17 residues. V was pared by 2 bases and J by 7 bases, with 20 bases between. The germline V gene encodes CDR1 MRHNA and CDR2 SNTAGT. This chain's CDR3 is CASSDPGIGVGGGELFF. The CDR3, as DNA: TGTGCCAGCAGTGACCCGGGTATTGGGGTAGGAGGCGGGGAGCTGTTTTTT.

This sequence joins TRBV7-3 and TRBJ2-5, with 8 bases identical to TRBD2. V shed 4 bases and J 2 bases; nucleotides not matched to a gene: 12. Germline V gene data show CDR1 as SGHTA and CDR2 as FQGTGA. The length of the CDR3 is 17 residues. CDR3 protein: CASSSGIRGGEQETQYF. In DNA form, the CDR3 reads TGTGCCAGCAGCTCAGGCATCCGGGGGGGAGAACAAGAGACCCAGTACTTC.

This clone is a singleton in its sample. This chain joins TRBV18 and TRBJ2-7; D is ambiguous. Between the trimmed V and J ends, which lost 1 base and 7 bases, there was a span of 11 bases. CDR3 length: 13 amino acids. CDR1 is KGHSH, CDR2 LQKENI, per germline. The CDR3, as DNA: TGTGCCAGCTCACCACAGGCCGGAGTGGAGCAGTACTTC. Translating it yields CASSPQAGVEQYF.

J is TRBJ2-7 and V is TRBV5-4, with TRBD1 identical over 7 bases. V dropped 0 bases and J dropped 3; count of bases not matched to a gene: 6. Germline assignment: CDR1 SGHNT and CDR2 YYREEE (reference sequence). The CDR3 loop spans 15 amino acids. CDR3 in amino acids: CASSLEAGGRYEQYF. Written as DNA, the CDR3 is TGTGCCAGCAGCTTGGAGGCAGGGGGTCGCTACGAGCAGTACTTC.

The chain has TRBV15 and TRBJ1-4; D might be TRBD1 (5 bases). This CDR3 region has 14 residues. Trimming removed 2 bases at V and 4 bases at J, with 8 bases between. Germline values: CDR1 LNHNV, CDR2 YYDKDF (reference sequence). CDR3 in DNA: TGTGCCACCAGCAGACAGGGTGGTAATGAAAAACTGTTTTTT. Its protein product is CATSRQGGNEKLFF.

The rearrangement joins TRBV2 to TRBJ1-6; D remains ambiguous. The CDR3 extends over 16 amino acids. The germline V gene has CDR1 SNHLY and CDR2 FYNNEI. Trimming cost V 2 bases and J 9 bases, with 17 bases left between them. The CDR3 sequence: CASSERSEGYGSPLHF. Written as DNA, the CDR3 is TGTGCCAGCAGTGAACGGTCGGAGGGTTATGGTTCACCCCTCCACTTT.

V and J are TRBV7-6 and TRBJ1-3; D may be TRBD1 (5 bases). Germline V lookup: CDR1 SGHVS, CDR2 FNYEAQ. V lost 5 bases to trimming and J lost 0 bases, with 20 bases between them. The CDR3 runs to 18 residues. The CDR3 sequence is CASSPRSFGGSSGNTIYF. The CDR3 DNA reads as TGTGCCAGCAGCCCCCGATCATTTGGGGGGAGCTCTGGAAACACCATATATTTT. The whole variable domain, filled in from reference TRBV7-6 and TRBJ1-3, reads GAGVSQSPRYKVTKRGQDVALRCDPISGHVSLYWYRQALGQGPEFLTYFNYEAQQDKSGLPNDRFSAERPEGSISTLTIQRTEQRDSAMYRCASSPRSFGGSSGNTIYFGEGSWLTVV.

This sequence joins TRBV3-1 (or the pseudogene TRBV3-2) and TRBJ1-6, with D perhaps TRBD1 (6 bases). V dropped 4 bases and J dropped 7 bases, with 14 bases sitting between them. This CDR3 has 15 amino acids. Germline CDR1 and CDR2: LGHDT and YNNKEL (reference sequence). The CDR3 nucleotides are TGTGCCAGCAGCCCCCCCGCGGGGGGCAATTCACCCCTCCACTTT. It codes for CASSPPAGGNSPLHF.

V usage is TRBV5-6 and J usage is TRBJ1-1; TRBD1 agrees at 7 bases. Germline V gene lookup returns CDR1 SGHDT and CDR2 YYEEEE. This CDR3 spans 12 amino acids. V was clipped by 3 bases and J by 7 bases; unmatched bases: 3. The CDR3, as DNA: TGTGCCAGCAGCTCGCAGGGGGATGAAGCTTTCTTT. Encoded protein: CASSSQGDEAFF. The full variable domain, its missing parts supplied by reference TRBV5-6 and TRBJ1-1, is DAGVTQSPTHLIKTRGQQVTLRCSPKSGHDTVSWYQQALGQGPQFIFQYYEEEERQRGNFPDRFSGHQFPNYSSELNVNALLLGDSALYLCASSSQGDEAFFGQGTRLTVV.